This passage covers 30 T cell receptor beta chains from one sample sequenced in a study of regulatory T cells. Regarding the study as a whole: Hydrophobic residues at CDR3 positions 6 and 7 were enriched in conventional CD4+ T cells of CD3G-deficient patients.

These receptors have no known antigen. The PCR used 52 TRBV and 13 TRBJ primers. Using immunoSEQ multiplex PCR, the repertoire was profiled, and TCRdb retains in-frame clones only, with some absent. The table records around 32,000 clones, 85% to 95% of them present only once. The sample consisted of conventional CD4+ T cells sorted from blood. The source of these receptors is a young adult with CD3G deficiency.

V and J are TRBV18 and TRBJ1-1; no reliable D call. This CDR3 region has 13 residues. The V end was cut by 5 bases, the J end by 0 bases, with 7 bases between. Germline CDR1 reads KGHSH; CDR2 reads LQKENI. For the CDR3, the DNA is TGTGCCAGCTCAAAAGGAGTGAACACTGAAGCTTTCTTT. Its translation: CASSKGVNTEAFF.

The V gene is TRBV30, the J gene TRBJ2-7; D possibly corresponds to TRBD1 (5 bases). The CDR3 runs 13 residues. The V gene's germline CDR1 is GTSNPN and CDR2 SVGIG (reference sequence). Trimming pared 4 bases from V and 2 bases from J, leaving 12 bases between. The CDR3 spells CAWTRQSTYEQYF. The DNA for the CDR3 is TGTGCCTGGACTCGACAGTCGACCTACGAGCAGTACTTC.

This clone has a single count. The chain couples TRBV11-2 to TRBJ2-1, with TRBD1 matching over 8 bases. Germline-derived CDR1 and CDR2 are SGHAT and FQNNGV. The CDR3 length is 15 residues. Trimming at V came to 2 bases and at J to 6 bases, leaving 6 bases not matched to a gene. CDR3 DNA: TGTGCCAGCAGCTTAAAGGGAGACAGGGGCAATGAGCAGTTCTTC. Its protein is CASSLKGDRGNEQFF.

The rearrangement links TRBV5-1 to TRBJ2-7; TRBD1 matches at 11 bases. In germline, CDR1 is SGHRS, CDR2 YFSETQ. J was trimmed by 5 bases and V by 4 bases; bases with no gene match: 2. CDR3 size: 13 residues. The CDR3 DNA reads as TGCGCCAGCAGCAAGGACAGGGGGCACGAGCAGTACTTC. Its translation: CASSKDRGHEQYF.

The table lists this clone with a few counts. The chain carries TRBV6-5 and TRBJ1-5, with TRBD1 matching 7 bases. V was pared by 6 bases and J by 3 bases, with 8 bases of the junction left unmatched. Looked up from germline, CDR1 is MNHEY and CDR2 is SVGAGI. The CDR3 sequence is 15 residues long. In DNA form, the CDR3 reads TGTGCCAGCAGCCCCGGGACAGCTCTCAATCAGCCCCAGCATTTT. This encodes CASSPGTALNQPQHF.

The CDR3 sequence: CASSATGPAGGYTF. CDR3 nucleotide sequence: TGTGCCAGTAGTGCGACAGGACCCGCCGGTGGCTACACCTTC. The gene calls are TRBV19 and TRBJ1-2, with D perhaps matching TRBD1 (6 bases). Deletions cut 5 bases from V and 7 bases from J, with 17 bases between. Germline V gene sequence: CDR1 LNHDA, CDR2 SQIVND (reference sequence). This CDR3 is 14 amino acids long.

Here the CDR3 reads CASSPGGSTIRNEQFF. The CDR3 DNA is TGCGCCAGCAGCCCGGGCGGGAGTACGATTAGGAATGAGCAGTTCTTC. V and J are TRBV5-1 and TRBJ2-1, with 7 bases identical to TRBD2. Germline V lookup: CDR1 SGHRS, CDR2 YFSETQ. The CDR3 sequence is 16 residues long. With 4 bases clipped from V and 7 bases from J, the junction kept 14 bases outside the gene matches.

The CDR3 sequence is CASRGLAGRYETQYF. The CDR3, as DNA: TGTGCCAGCAGGGGACTAGCGGGGAGGTACGAGACCCAGTACTTC. J is TRBJ2-5 and V is TRBV2, with 13 bases aligning to TRBD2. This CDR3 has 15 amino acids. Germline V gene lookup returns CDR1 SNHLY and CDR2 FYNNEI. J gave up 5 bases and V 6 bases, and 6 bases lay outside the gene matches.

The chain links TRBV28 to TRBJ2-6; D not certain. The CDR3 runs 16 residues. Germline CDR1 is MDHEN and CDR2 is SYDVKM. The V gene lost 6 bases and the J gene lost 0 bases, with 12 bases spanning the gap. CDR3 loop: CASSSEGRSGANVLTF. The CDR3 coding sequence is TGTGCCAGCAGCTCTGAAGGGCGCTCTGGGGCCAACGTCCTGACTTTC.

V gene TRBV30 combines with J gene TRBJ2-3; D is undetermined. V lost 1 base and J lost 7, with 12 bases in between. The germline CDR1 and CDR2 sequences are GTSNPN and SVGIG (reference sequence). This CDR3 spans 13 amino acids. The DNA of the CDR3 is TGTGCCTGGAGTGCCTCCGTGGGGTATACGCAGTATTTT. Translated, it gives CAWSASVGYTQYF.

Written as DNA, the CDR3 is TGTGCCATCAGTGTGGGGGGGGAGACCCAGTACTTC. Residues: CAISVGGETQYF. The V gene is TRBV10-3, the J gene TRBJ2-5, with 7 bases aligning to TRBD2. CDR1 ENHRY and CDR2 SYGVKD come from the germline V gene. The CDR3 consists of 12 residues. V lost 4 bases and J lost 5; bases outside the gene matches: 1.

The chain joins TRBV27 to TRBJ2-7, with 10 bases matching TRBD2. CDR3 length equals 16 residues. After removal of 3 bases from V and 1 base from J, the junction contained 6 bases not matched to a gene. Germline-derived CDR1 and CDR2 are MNHEY and SMNVEV (reference sequence). CDR3 region: CASSFRLAGKSYEQYV. In DNA, the CDR3 is TGTGCCAGCAGTTTTCGACTAGCGGGCAAATCCTACGAGCAGTACGTC.

This chain joins TRBV7-9 and TRBJ2-3; D unresolved. Germline CDR1 is SEHNR and CDR2 is FQNEAQ (reference sequence). V shed 5 bases and J shed 4 bases, with 4 bases lying between them. This CDR3 contains 11 residues. CDR3 sequence reads: CASSHSDTQYF. The CDR3 bases are TGTGCCAGCAGCCATTCAGATACGCAGTATTTT.

CDR3 sequence (DNA): TGTGCCATCAGAAAACAGGGAGCGGGTGAGCAGTTCTTC. It specifies CAIRKQGAGEQFF. The rearrangement uses TRBV10-3 and TRBJ2-1; D is tentatively TRBD1 or TRBD2 (6 bases each). CDR1 and CDR2 from the germline V gene are ENHRY and SYGVKD. The CDR3 has 13 residues. Trimming stripped 6 bases from V and 9 bases from J, with 15 bases between.

The chain carries TRBV28 and TRBJ2-5, with 9 bases aligning to TRBD2. The length of the CDR3 is 18 residues. Germline-derived CDR1 and CDR2 are MDHEN and SYDVKM. The V gene end was trimmed by 1 base and the J gene end by 6 bases; junction bases not matched to a gene: 15. CDR3 region: CASSLSGSGGRAAKTQYF. The CDR3 DNA follows: TGTGCCAGCAGTTTATCAGGCTCGGGCGGGAGGGCCGCGAAGACCCAGTACTTC.

The gene calls are TRBV28 and TRBJ1-1, with D possibly matching TRBD1 (6 bases). Trimming stripped 8 bases from V and 8 bases from J, with 15 bases between. The CDR3 consists of 12 residues. Germline-derived CDR1 and CDR2 are MDHEN and SYDVKM. The CDR3 loop is CASSRFGTEAFF. Here the CDR3 DNA reads TGTGCCAGCTCAAGGTTCGGGACAGAAGCTTTCTTT.

The chain has TRBV5-1 and TRBJ2-3, with 9 nucleotides matching TRBD2. CDR1 SGHRS and CDR2 YFSETQ come from the germline V gene. Losses at the gene ends were 3 bases for V and 3 bases for J; bases not matched to a gene: 5. The CDR3 contains 15 residues. The CDR3 DNA reads TGCGCCAGCAGCTACGGACTAGCGTTGACAGATACGCAGTATTTT. It encodes CASSYGLALTDTQYF.

The J gene is TRBJ2-3, the V gene TRBV28; no clear D gene. Trimming cost V 6 bases and J 0 bases, with 7 bases left between them. The CDR3 totals 13 residues. Germline V CDR1 and CDR2: MDHEN, SYDVKM. Here the CDR3 DNA reads TGTGCCAGCAGCAAGACCAGCACAGATACGCAGTATTTT. It specifies CASSKTSTDTQYF.

The gene calls are TRBV5-4 and TRBJ2-4; weak D call: TRBD2 (6 bases). With 0 bases removed from V and 0 bases from J, the gap between germline ends came to 10 bases. This CDR3 contains 16 residues. CDR1 and CDR2 from the germline V gene are SGHNT and YYREEE (reference sequence). CDR3 DNA sequence: TGTGCCAGCAGCTTGGCCGGGAGTCTAGCCAAAAACATTCAGTACTTC. Amino acid sequence: CASSLAGSLAKNIQYF.

The gene calls are TRBV6-1 and TRBJ1-5, with TRBD1 matching over 7 bases. J lost 8 bases, V lost 5 bases, and 9 bases had no gene match. CDR3 length equals 14 residues. Germline V CDR1 and CDR2: MNHNS, SASEGT. The CDR3 nucleotides are TGTGCCAGCAGTCCGACAGGGTCAGGGGAGCCCCAGCATTTT. Translated: CASSPTGSGEPQHF.

This sequence joins TRBV28 and TRBJ1-5, with a tentative D call TRBD1 (6 bases). The germline CDR1 and CDR2 sequences are MDHEN and SYDVKM. V gave up 3 bases and J gave up 3 bases, with 12 bases separating them. This CDR3 has 15 amino acids. CDR3 in DNA: TGTGCCAGCAGTTTGCGGACAGCTTTCAATCAGCCCCAGCATTTT. This translates into CASSLRTAFNQPQHF.

The chain has TRBV6-6 and TRBJ1-2, with a weak D call TRBD1 (6 bases). Germline CDR1 reads MNHNY; CDR2 reads SVGAGI (reference sequence). The CDR3 is 13 amino acids. V gave up 5 bases and J gave up 5 bases, with 12 bases separating them. CDR3 protein: CASSPRGLYGYTF. Written as DNA, the CDR3 is TGTGCCAGCAGTCCCAGGGGTCTATATGGCTACACCTTC.

As DNA, the CDR3 is TGTGCCAGCAGTTTAGGGAGGGGGGTGGCTGAAGCTTTCTTT. This gives the protein CASSLGRGVAEAFF. The chain joins TRBV28 to TRBJ1-1; a possible D gene is TRBD1 (6 bases). Trimming pared 2 bases from V and 6 bases from J, leaving 13 bases between. There are 14 residues in the CDR3. Germline lookup yields CDR1 MDHEN and CDR2 SYDVKM.

The chain carries TRBV19 and TRBJ1-5; weak D call: TRBD1 (5 bases). The CDR3 loop spans 13 amino acids. V gave up 6 bases and J gave up 7 bases, with 13 bases separating them. Germline CDR1 is LNHDA and CDR2 is SQIVND (reference sequence). Here the CDR3 DNA reads TGTGCCAGTAGCCCCGGGACGTTCCAGCCCCAGCATTTT. Encoded protein: CASSPGTFQPQHF.

The chain carries TRBV18 and TRBJ2-3, with D perhaps matching TRBD2 (6 bases). This CDR3 has 15 amino acids. Germline CDR1 is KGHSH and CDR2 is LQKENI. V lost 3 bases and J lost 5, with 15 bases in between. DNA for the CDR3: TGTGCCAGCTCACCCCCAGGACCGGGGGAAGATACGCAGTATTTT. Translation: CASSPPGPGEDTQYF. The entire variable domain, with the rest obtained from reference TRBV18 and TRBJ2-3, is as follows: NAGVMQNPRHLVRRRGQEARLRCSPMKGHSHVYWYRQLPEEGLKFMVYLQKENIIDESGMPKERFSAEFPKEGPSILRIQQVVRGDSAAYFCASSPPGPGEDTQYFGPGTRLTVL.

The chain joins TRBV6-5 to TRBJ2-1, with D perhaps matching TRBD1 (5 bases). Trimming removed 5 bases at V and 12 bases at J, with 17 bases between. Germline V gene data show CDR1 as MNHEY and CDR2 as SVGAGI. This CDR3 is 13 amino acids long. CDR3 bases: TGTGCCAGCAGTCGTACAGGCTTAGGTTTGCAGTTCTTC. It specifies CASSRTGLGLQFF.

The chain has TRBV7-9 and TRBJ1-4; D gene ambiguous. Germline loops: CDR1 SEHNR, CDR2 FQNEAQ (reference sequence). V lost 5 bases, J lost 12 bases, and 19 bases lay in between. There are 14 residues in the CDR3. As DNA, the CDR3 is TGTGCCAGCAGCCGCGGCGGGGTTTCAGAAGAACTGTTTTTT. It translates to CASSRGGVSEELFF.

The chain recombines TRBV5-1 with TRBJ2-1, with D tentatively TRBD1 (6 bases). Germline CDR1 is SGHRS and CDR2 is YFSETQ. The CDR3 has 14 residues. The V and J ends lost 3 bases and 3 bases respectively, with 10 bases between them. The CDR3 bases are TGCGCCAGCAGCTCCGGACAGCGCTACAATGAGCAGTTCTTC. Its protein is CASSSGQRYNEQFF. Using reference TRBV5-1 and TRBJ2-1 for the parts outside the CDR3, the full variable domain is KAGVTQTPRYLIKTRGQQVTLSCSPISGHRSVSWYQQTPGQGLQFLFEYFSETQRNKGNFPGRFSGRQFSNSRSEMNVSTLELGDSALYLCASSSGQRYNEQFFGPGTRLTVL.

This clone occurred a few times. The chain recombines TRBV27 with TRBJ1-5; TRBD1 matches 10 bases. CDR1 and CDR2 (germline): MNHEY, SMNVEV (reference sequence). V shed 6 bases, J shed 9 bases, and the junction held 11 bases outside the gene matches. The length of the CDR3 is 15 residues. This chain's CDR3 is CASRTAGTGERPQHF. The CDR3 DNA follows: TGTGCCAGCAGAACCGCCGGGACAGGGGAGCGGCCCCAGCATTTT.

This rearrangement joins TRBV6-4 to TRBJ1-5; D is ambiguous. Germline values: CDR1 MRHNA, CDR2 SNTAGT. The CDR3 extends over 14 amino acids. The V gene lost 7 bases and the J gene lost 5 bases, with 15 bases spanning the gap. This chain's CDR3 is CASTPGLTYQPQHF. For the CDR3, the DNA is TGTGCCAGCACGCCAGGATTGACTTATCAGCCCCAGCATTTT.